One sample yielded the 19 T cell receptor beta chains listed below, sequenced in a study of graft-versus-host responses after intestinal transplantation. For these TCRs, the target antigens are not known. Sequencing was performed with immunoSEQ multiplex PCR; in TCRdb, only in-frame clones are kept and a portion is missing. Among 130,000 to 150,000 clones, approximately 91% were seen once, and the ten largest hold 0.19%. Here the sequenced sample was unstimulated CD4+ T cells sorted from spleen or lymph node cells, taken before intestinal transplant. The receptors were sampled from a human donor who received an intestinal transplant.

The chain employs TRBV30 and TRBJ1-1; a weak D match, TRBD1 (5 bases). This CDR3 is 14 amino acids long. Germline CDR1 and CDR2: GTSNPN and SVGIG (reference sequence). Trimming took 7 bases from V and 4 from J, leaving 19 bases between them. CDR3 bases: TGTGCCTCAAGAGGTGGCAGGGTGGGCACTGAAGCTTTCTTT. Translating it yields CASRGGRVGTEAFF. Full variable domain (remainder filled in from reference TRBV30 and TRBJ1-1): SQTIHQWPATLVQPVGSPLSLECTVEGTSNPNLYWYRQAAGRGLQLLFYSVGIGQISSEVPQNLSASRPQDRQFILSSKKLLLSDSGFYLCASRGGRVGTEAFFGQGTRLTVV.

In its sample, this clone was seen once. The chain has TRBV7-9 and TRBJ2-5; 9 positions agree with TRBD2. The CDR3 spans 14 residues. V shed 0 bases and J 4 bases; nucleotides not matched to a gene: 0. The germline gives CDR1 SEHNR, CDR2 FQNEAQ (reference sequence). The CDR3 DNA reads TGTGCCAGCAGCTTAGCTAGCGGGAGAGAGACCCAGTACTTC. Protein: CASSLASGRETQYF.

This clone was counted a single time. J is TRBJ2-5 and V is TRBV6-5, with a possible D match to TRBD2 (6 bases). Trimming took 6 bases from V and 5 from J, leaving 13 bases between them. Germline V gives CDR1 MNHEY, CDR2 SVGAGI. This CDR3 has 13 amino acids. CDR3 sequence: CASRLAGSETQYF. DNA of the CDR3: TGTGCCAGCAGACTGGCGGGAAGTGAGACCCAGTACTTC.

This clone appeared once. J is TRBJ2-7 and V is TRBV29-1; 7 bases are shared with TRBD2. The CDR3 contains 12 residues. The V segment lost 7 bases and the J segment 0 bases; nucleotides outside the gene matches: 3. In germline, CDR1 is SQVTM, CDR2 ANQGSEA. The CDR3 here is CSARDYSYEQYF. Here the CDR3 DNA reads TGCAGCGCTCGGGACTACTCCTACGAGCAGTACTTC.

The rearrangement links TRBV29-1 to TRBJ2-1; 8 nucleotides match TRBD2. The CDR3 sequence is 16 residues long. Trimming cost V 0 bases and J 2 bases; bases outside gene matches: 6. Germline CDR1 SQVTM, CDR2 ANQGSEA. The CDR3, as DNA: TGCAGCGTTGAAGATATGGCGGGAGGCACCTACAATGAGCAGTTCTTC. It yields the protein CSVEDMAGGTYNEQFF.

CDR3 protein: CASSIGRAQVTEAFF. CDR3 nucleotide sequence: TGTGCCAGTAGTATAGGGCGGGCTCAGGTCACTGAAGCTTTCTTT. The V and J genes are TRBV19 and TRBJ1-1; D ambiguous. Germline CDR1 and CDR2: LNHDA and SQIVND (reference sequence). This CDR3 region has 15 residues. V was clipped by 1 base and J by 4 bases, with 13 bases between them.

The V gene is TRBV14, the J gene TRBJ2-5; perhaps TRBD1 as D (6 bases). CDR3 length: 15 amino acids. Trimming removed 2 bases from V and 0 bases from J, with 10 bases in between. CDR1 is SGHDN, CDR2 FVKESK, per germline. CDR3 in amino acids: CASSQLGQNQETQYF. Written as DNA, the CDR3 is TGTGCCAGCAGCCAACTAGGACAGAACCAAGAGACCCAGTACTTC.

The CDR3 spells CASSLLNTGELFF. DNA of the CDR3: TGTGCCAGCAGTTTACTAAACACCGGGGAGCTGTTTTTT. The chain carries TRBV28 and TRBJ2-2, with no clear D. V shed 2 bases and J shed 2 bases, with 3 bases lying between them. There are 13 residues in the CDR3. From germline, CDR1 is MDHEN and CDR2 SYDVKM.

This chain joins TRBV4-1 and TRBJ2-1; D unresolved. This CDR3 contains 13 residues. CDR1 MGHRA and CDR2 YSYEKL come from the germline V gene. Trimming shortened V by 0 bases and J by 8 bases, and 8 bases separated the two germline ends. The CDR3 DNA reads TGCGCCAGCAGCCAAGACGTGACGGATGAGCAGTTCTTC. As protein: CASSQDVTDEQFF.

The CDR3 loop is CASSLAIAPGQESYEQYF. Here the CDR3 DNA reads TGTGCCAGCAGCTTAGCGATCGCGCCGGGACAGGAGAGCTACGAGCAGTACTTC. V usage is TRBV7-8 and J usage is TRBJ2-7; 8 bases agree with TRBD1. V lost 0 bases to trimming and J lost 3 bases; unmatched junction nucleotides: 13. The CDR3 spans 18 residues. Germline V gives CDR1 SGHVS, CDR2 FQNEAQ.

The CDR3 region is CASSLGGRALDEQFF. CDR3 DNA sequence: TGTGCCAGCAGCTTAGGTGGGAGGGCCCTGGATGAGCAGTTCTTC. The V and J genes are TRBV7-2 and TRBJ2-1; 7 bases align to TRBD2. The CDR3 is made up of 15 amino acids. Unmatched junction bases numbered 8, after V lost 1 base and J lost 8 bases. Germline V gene data show CDR1 as SGHTA and CDR2 as FQGNSA.

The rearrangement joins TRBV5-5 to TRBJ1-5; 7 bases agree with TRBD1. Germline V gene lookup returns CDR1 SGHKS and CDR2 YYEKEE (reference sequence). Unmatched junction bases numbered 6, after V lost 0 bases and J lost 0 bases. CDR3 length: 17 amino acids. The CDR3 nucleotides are TGTGCCAGCAGCTTGGGACAGGGAACATTTAGCAATCAGCCCCAGCATTTT. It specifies CASSLGQGTFSNQPQHF.

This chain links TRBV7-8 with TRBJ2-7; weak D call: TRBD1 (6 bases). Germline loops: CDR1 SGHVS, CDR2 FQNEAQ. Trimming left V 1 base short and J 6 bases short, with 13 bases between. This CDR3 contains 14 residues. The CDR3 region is CASSLDVGAFEQYF. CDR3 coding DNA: TGTGCCAGCAGCTTAGACGTGGGGGCATTCGAGCAGTACTTC.

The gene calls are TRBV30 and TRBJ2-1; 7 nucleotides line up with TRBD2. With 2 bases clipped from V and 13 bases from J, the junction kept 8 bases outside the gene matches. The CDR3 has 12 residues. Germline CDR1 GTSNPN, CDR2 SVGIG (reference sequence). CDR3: CAWSPGTTAQFF. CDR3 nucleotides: TGTGCCTGGAGTCCGGGGACTACAGCTCAGTTCTTC.

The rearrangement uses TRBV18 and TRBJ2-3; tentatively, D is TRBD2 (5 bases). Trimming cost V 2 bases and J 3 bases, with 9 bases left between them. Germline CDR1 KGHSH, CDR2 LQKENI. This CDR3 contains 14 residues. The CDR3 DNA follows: TGTGCCAGCTCACCAGGCGGGTCTACAGATACGCAGTATTTT. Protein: CASSPGGSTDTQYF.

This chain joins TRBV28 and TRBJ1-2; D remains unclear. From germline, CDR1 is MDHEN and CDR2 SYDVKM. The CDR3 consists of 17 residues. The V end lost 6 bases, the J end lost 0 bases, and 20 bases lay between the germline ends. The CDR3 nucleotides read TGTGCCAGCAGCCTAATAGCCGGGCGGAGGACTAACTATGGCTACACCTTC. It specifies CASSLIAGRRTNYGYTF.

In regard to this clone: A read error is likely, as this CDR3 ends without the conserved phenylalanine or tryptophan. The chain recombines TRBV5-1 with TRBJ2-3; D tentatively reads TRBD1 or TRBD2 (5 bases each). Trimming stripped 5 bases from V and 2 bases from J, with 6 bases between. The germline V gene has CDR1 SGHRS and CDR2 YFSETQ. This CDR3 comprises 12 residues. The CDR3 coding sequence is TGCGCCAGCAGAGGGACCACAGATACGCAGTATCTT. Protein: CASRGTTDTQYL.

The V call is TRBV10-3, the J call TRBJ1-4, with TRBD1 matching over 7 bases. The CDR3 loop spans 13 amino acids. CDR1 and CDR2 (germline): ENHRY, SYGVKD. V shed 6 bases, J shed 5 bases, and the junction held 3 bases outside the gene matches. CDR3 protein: CAISQGQNEKLFF. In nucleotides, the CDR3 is TGTGCCATCAGCCAGGGACAGAATGAAAAACTGTTTTTT.

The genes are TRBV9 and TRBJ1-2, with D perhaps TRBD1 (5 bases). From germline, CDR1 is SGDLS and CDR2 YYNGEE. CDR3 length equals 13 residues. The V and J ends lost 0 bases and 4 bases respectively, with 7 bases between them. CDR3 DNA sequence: TGTGCCAGCAGCGTAGCCGGGACCTATGGCTACACCTTC. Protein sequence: CASSVAGTYGYTF.